These 21 T cell receptor beta chains came from one sample sequenced in a study of Graves' ophthalmopathy and Graves' hyperthyroidism. Amplification of the TCR beta CDR3 regions used RNA transcripts (as template). An opening RT-PCR round employed HTBI primers and preceded a second-round multiplex PCR. TCRdb re-called the multiplex PCR reads with MiXCR, one entry per CDR3 protein. Among fewer than 600,000 distinct CDR3 sequences listed, around 15% were seen once. Sequenced input: blood. All receptors come from a woman aged 25 to 39 with Graves' ophthalmopathy.

This clonotype has a count of ten or more. This chain connects TRBV6-2 or TRBV6-3 to TRBJ2-3; perhaps TRBD2 as D (5 bases). This CDR3 spans 18 amino acids. CDR1 is MNHEY, CDR2 SVGEGT, per germline. V was clipped by 0 bases and J by 3 bases, with 19 bases between them. CDR3 sequence (DNA): TGTGCCAGCAGTTACTCGACGGCCGGGCGGGTGTCGACAGATACGCAGTATTTT. Translated: CASSYSTAGRVSTDTQYF.

The V gene is TRBV4-2, the J gene TRBJ2-5; 8 nucleotides match TRBD1. The CDR3 sequence is 18 residues long. V trimming: 0 bases; J trimming: 1 base; junction bases outside the gene matches: 10. Per the germline V gene, CDR1 is LGHNA and CDR2 is YNFKEQ. Here the CDR3 reads CASSQELQGAPAQETQYF. In nucleotides, the CDR3 is TGTGCCAGCAGCCAAGAGCTTCAGGGGGCGCCTGCCCAAGAGACCCAGTACTTC.

This clonotype was found many times. CDR3 bases: TGTGCCTCCCGAGGCCCGGATTCACCCCTCCACTTT. Encoded protein: CASRGPDSPLHF. This chain joins TRBV12-3 or TRBV12-4 and TRBJ1-6; no clear D. This CDR3 spans 12 amino acids. Trimming took 11 bases from V and 8 from J, leaving 13 bases between them.

This clonotype appeared many times. V usage is TRBV7-8 and J usage is TRBJ1-6; no definite D call. V was trimmed by 3 bases and J by 6 bases, leaving 12 bases between them. The CDR3 loop spans 15 amino acids. Germline assignment: CDR1 SGHVS and CDR2 FQNEAQ. For the CDR3, the DNA is TGTGCCAGCAGCTTGGCAGGAGTACTTAATTCACCCCTCCACTTT. Translated: CASSLAGVLNSPLHF.

This clonotype was detected many times. The chain couples TRBV20-1 to TRBJ2-7, with TRBD1 as a possible D gene (6 bases). CDR1 is DFQATT and CDR2 is SNEGSKA in the germline V gene (reference sequence). The CDR3 runs to 11 residues. V lost 5 bases to trimming and J lost 1 base, with 6 bases between them. The CDR3 bases are TGCAGTGCTGGACAGTCCTACGAGCAGTACTTC. This gives the protein CSAGQSYEQYF.

This clonotype came up many times. The junction departs from the called germline gene at one end, perhaps through a read error. J is TRBJ1-2 and V is TRBV7-2; weak D call: TRBD1 (5 bases). Per the germline V gene, CDR1 is SGHTA and CDR2 is FQGNSA. The CDR3 extends over 12 amino acids. CDR3 sequence: CASSSGPTGAIF. The CDR3 coding sequence is TGTGCCAGCAGCTCGGGACCCACCGGGGCCATCTTC.

The rearrangement joins TRBV18 to TRBJ1-1; 9 nucleotides align to TRBD1. Germline assignment: CDR1 KGHSH and CDR2 LQKENI. CDR3 size: 16 residues. V was clipped by 1 base and J by 1 base; unmatched bases: 4. CDR3 sequence (DNA): TGTGCCAGCTCACCACAAGTACAGGGGGCGAACACTGAAGCTTTCTTT. Amino acids: CASSPQVQGANTEAFF.

The chain is built from TRBV6-2 or TRBV6-3 and TRBJ1-3; possibly TRBD1 for D (5 bases). The germline V and J ends were trimmed by 6 bases and 3 bases, with 15 bases remaining between them. The length of the CDR3 is 15 residues. CDR1 and CDR2 (germline): MNHEY, SVGEGT. The CDR3 DNA reads as TGTGCCAGCAGCACCGGCTGGGGCCGTGGAAACACCATATATTTT. It specifies CASSTGWGRGNTIYF.

On this clonotype itself: This could be a read error, since a much larger clone is one nucleotide away. DNA for the CDR3: TGTGCCATCATTGGGCAGTTGAACACTGAAGCTTTCTTT. The encoded protein is CAIIGQLNTEAFF. The J gene is TRBJ1-1, the V gene TRBV10-3; D remains unclear. Per the germline V gene, CDR1 is ENHRY and CDR2 is SYGVKD. V lost 7 bases, J lost 0 bases, and 9 bases lay in between. The CDR3 consists of 13 residues.

The sample holds many counts of this clonotype. The chain combines TRBV20-1 with TRBJ1-6; D remains ambiguous. Per germline, CDR1 DFQATT and CDR2 SNEGSKA (reference sequence). CDR3 length equals 15 residues. The germline V and J ends were trimmed by 3 bases and 7 bases, with 16 bases remaining between them. The CDR3: CSARKGGSPNSPLHF. The CDR3 nucleotides are TGCAGTGCTAGGAAGGGAGGGTCCCCCAATTCACCCCTCCACTTT.

This clonotype was detected ten times or more. The rearrangement links TRBV15 to TRBJ1-2, with unresolved D. The V gene lost 2 bases and the J gene lost 8 bases, with 12 bases spanning the gap. This CDR3 region has 13 residues. CDR1 is LNHNV, CDR2 YYDKDF, per germline (reference sequence). The CDR3 sequence is CATSRRVERGYTF. The CDR3 region has the DNA TGTGCCACCAGCAGAAGGGTGGAAAGAGGCTACACCTTC.

This clonotype was seen ten or more times. The gene calls are TRBV27 and TRBJ1-5; D ambiguous. The germline V and J ends were trimmed by 3 bases and 7 bases, with 10 bases remaining between them. Germline lookup yields CDR1 MNHEY and CDR2 SMNVEV (reference sequence). The CDR3 consists of 13 residues. For the CDR3, the DNA is TGTGCCAGCAGTTTGTTACAGAGCCAGCCCCAGCATTTT. Translating it yields CASSLLQSQPQHF.

The rearrangement joins TRBV2 to TRBJ2-7; perhaps D is TRBD1 or TRBD2 (5 bases each). The CDR3 covers 13 residues. The V end lost 8 bases, the J end lost 4 bases, and 15 bases lay between the germline ends. Germline V gene lookup returns CDR1 SNHLY and CDR2 FYNNEI. CDR3 sequence: CASGRGQVYEQYF. The DNA of the CDR3 is TGTGCCAGCGGCCGGGGCCAGGTGTACGAGCAGTACTTC.

This clonotype was seen ten or more times. The V and J genes are TRBV20-1 and TRBJ2-7; TRBD1 agrees at 9 bases. This CDR3 has 13 amino acids. The germline gives CDR1 DFQATT, CDR2 SNEGSKA (reference sequence). Losses at the gene ends were 6 bases for V and 2 bases for J; bases not matched to a gene: 5. The CDR3 nucleotides read TGCAGTGCCAGGACAGGGGTTGCCTACGAGCAGTACTTC. It is translated as CSARTGVAYEQYF.

There are many counts of this clonotype. CDR3 sequence (DNA): TGTGCCAGCGATACAGGGAACACTGAAGCTTTCTTT. Its protein product is CASDTGNTEAFF. The genes are TRBV2 and TRBJ1-1, with a possible D match to TRBD1 (5 bases). Germline values: CDR1 SNHLY, CDR2 FYNNEI. The CDR3 has 12 residues. Trimming left V 8 bases short and J 1 base short, with 8 bases between. Filled out from reference TRBV2 and TRBJ1-1, the complete variable domain reads EPEVTQTPSHQVTQMGQEVILRCVPISNHLYFYWYRQILGQKVEFLVSFYNNEISEKSEIFDDQFSVERPDGSNFTLKIRSTKLEDSAMYFCASDTGNTEAFFGQGTRLTVV.

This clonotype has at least ten counts. This sequence joins TRBV20-1 and TRBJ1-2, with a possible D match to TRBD1 (5 bases). Trimming stripped 5 bases from V and 0 bases from J, with 13 bases between. CDR1 is DFQATT, CDR2 SNEGSKA, per germline (reference sequence). This CDR3 has 14 residues. For the CDR3, the DNA is TGCAGTGCTGAGGACACTAACTCTAACTATGGCTACACCTTC. Amino acids: CSAEDTNSNYGYTF.

The chain recombines TRBV3-1 with TRBJ1-3, with D perhaps matching TRBD1 (5 bases). This CDR3 comprises 18 residues. V gave up 3 bases and J gave up 0 bases, with 18 bases separating them. Germline V gene data show CDR1 as LGHDT and CDR2 as YNNKEL (reference sequence). The DNA for the CDR3 is TGTGCCAGCAGCCATTCTAACGCGCGGGGCCTCTCTGGAAACACCATATATTTT. It yields the protein CASSHSNARGLSGNTIYF.

This clonotype showed up many times. The V and J genes are TRBV18 and TRBJ1-6; D unclear. Germline V gene data show CDR1 as KGHSH and CDR2 as LQKENI. This CDR3 is built from 13 residues. V was clipped by 4 bases and J by 7 bases, with 8 bases between them. In nucleotides, the CDR3 is TGTGCCAGCTCACAGAGCGGAAATTCACCCCTCCACTTT. It translates to CASSQSGNSPLHF.

This clonotype was counted at least ten times. The V and J genes are TRBV19 and TRBJ1-2; D not certain. The V and J ends lost 1 base and 4 bases respectively, with 16 bases between them. The CDR3 is 16 amino acids. CDR1 LNHDA and CDR2 SQIVND come from the germline V gene (reference sequence). The CDR3: CASSIVGRARSYGYTF. In DNA form, the CDR3 reads TGTGCCAGTAGTATAGTCGGGAGGGCGAGGAGCTATGGCTACACCTTC.

Comment on this clonotype: A much larger clonotype is one base distant, so this may be a read error. The chain employs TRBV28 and TRBJ1-6; no clear D gene. This CDR3 has 15 residues. Germline-derived CDR1 and CDR2 are MDHEN and SYDVKM. The DNA for the CDR3 is TGTGCCAGCAGCACAACGACGGCCTATAATTCACACCTCCACTTT. It is translated as CASSTTTAYNSHLHF. The full variable domain, rest sourced from reference TRBV28 and TRBJ1-6, is DVKVTQSSRYLVKRTGEKVFLECVQDMDHENMFWYRQDPGLGLRLIYFSYDVKMKEKGDIPEGYSVSREKKERFSLILESASTNQTSMYLCASSTTTAYNSHLHFGNGTRLTVT.

The sample holds many counts of this clonotype. The chain joins TRBV5-1 to TRBJ1-1; perhaps TRBD1 as D (6 bases). Germline lookup yields CDR1 SGHRS and CDR2 YFSETQ. CDR3 length: 15 residues. The V gene lost 2 bases and the J gene lost 1 base, with 12 bases spanning the gap. The CDR3 DNA is TGCGCCAGCAGCTTATATCAGGGGAAGAACACTGAAGCTTTCTTT. Its protein product is CASSLYQGKNTEAFF.